Included here is one T cell receptor beta chain sequence, with context. With only one base between it and a far larger clone, this is likely a read error. Building the TCR beta libraries relied on iRepertoire HTBI primers, and CDR3 regions underwent Arm-PCR. One entry per CDR3 protein results from TCRdb running MiXCR on the multiplex PCR reads. This table holds about 210,000 distinct CDR3 sequences, around 19% found once. Per germline, CDR1 SEHNR and CDR2 FQNEAQ (reference sequence). The CDR3 is 15 residues long. The V end lost 8 bases, the J end lost 5 bases, and 21 bases lay between the germline ends. The source of the sample is a study of regulatory T cells in long-lasting Graves disease. Stated time point: newly diagnosed GD, antithyroid drugs for less than 3 months. With RNA extracted from PBMCs as input, the TCR library was made. The patients included were those that came from an endocrinology department in Xi'an, China.

The same sample was also studied in work on T cells in Graves' hyperthyroidism and ophthalmopathy. This second study says: Initially, a first-round RT-PCR of the TCR CDR3 employed the HTBI primer set.

The chain recombines TRBV7-9 with TRBJ2-5; tentative D call: TRBD2 (6 bases). Sequenced material: peripheral blood mononuclear cells (PBMCs), taken at new diagnosis, from a patient treated with antithyroid drugs. This receptor was identified in a young woman with Graves disease. DNA of the CDR3: TGTGCCAGCCCACCCTCGGAGGGAACGGGCGAGACCCAGTACTTC. It yields the protein CASPPSEGTGETQYF.